Listed below are T cell receptor beta chains from one sample, sequenced in a study of blood T cell repertoires in COVID-19. The method was immunoSEQ multiplex PCR; TCRdb's version includes in-frame clones alone and lacks a portion of them. The profile shows approximately 300,000 clones, around 84% of them singletons. Source material: PBMCs or T cells enriched from blood (not recorded which). The origin of the receptors is a man younger than 45 who had recovered from COVID-19. The CDR3 runs from the conserved cysteine through the conserved F or W. The order of the fields is J gene, CDR3 length, clone size, D gene, V gene, CDR3 DNA, CDR3 protein. D genes are given only for firm matches. Clone size, where shown, is once, few, many, or a class for clones that have expanded.

TRBJ2-2,12,.,.,TRBV6-5,TGTGCCAGCGGACAGCAGACCGGGGAGCTGTTTTTT,CASGQQTGELFF
TRBJ2-1,15,.,TRBD2,TRBV5-6,TGTGCCAGCAGCTTGACTAGCGGGGGGGGCAATGAGCAGTTCTTC,CASSLTSGGGNEQFF
TRBJ1-4,15,.,TRBD1,TRBV7-9,TGTGCCAGCAGCGCCCGGACAGGGGGAGGTGAAAAACTGTTTTTT,CASSARTGGGEKLFF
TRBJ1-4,13,.,.,TRBV30,TGTGCCTGGGGTGTCCATGCGAGCGAAAAACTGTTTTTT,CAWGVHASEKLFF
TRBJ1-2,15,.,.,TRBV3-1/TRBV3-2,TGTGCCAGCAGCCAAGATCCCGACAGCAACTATGGCTACACCTTC,CASSQDPDSNYGYTF
TRBJ1-2,14,.,.,TRBV29-1,TGCAGCGTCCGCATGCTCGGGGGAGACTATGGCTACACCTTC,CSVRMLGGDYGYTF
TRBJ1-4,16,.,.,TRBV5-1,TGCGCCAGCAGCTTGGCCGGAGGGACCAGGCGGGAAAAACTGTTTTTT,CASSLAGGTRREKLFF
TRBJ1-3,18,.,.,TRBV7-7,TGTGCTAGCAGCGGACACGTCAGGGCAGTAAGGACCGTAAACACCATATATTTT,CASSGHVRAVRTVNTIYF
TRBJ1-1,14,.,TRBD1,TRBV10-3,TGTGCCATCAGTTCTGGACAGGCGAACACTGAAGCTTTCTTT,CAISSGQANTEAFF
TRBJ1-6,16,.,TRBD1,TRBV18,TGTGCCAGCTCACCCCCCCTGACAGGGGCAAATTCACCCCTCCACTTT,CASSPPLTGANSPLHF
TRBJ2-7,15,few,.,TRBV19,TGTGCCAGTAGTATGATCTCAACTGGGCAATACGAGCAGTACTTC,CASSMISTGQYEQYF
TRBJ1-3,14,.,.,TRBV2,TGTGCCAGCAGTGGACGGGGCTCTGGAAACACCATATATTTT,CASSGRGSGNTIYF
TRBJ1-4,13,once,.,TRBV5-1,TGCGCCAGCAGCTTGGCTGGCAATGAAAAACTGTTTTTT,CASSLAGNEKLFF
TRBJ2-5,15,.,TRBD1,TRBV10-3,TGTGCCATCAGTGAGTCGGCAGGGGGATCGGAGACCCAGTACTTC,CAISESAGGSETQYF
TRBJ2-5,14,.,TRBD2,TRBV2,TGTGCCAGCAGGCCCGGGAGGAGTCGAGAGACCCAGTACTTC,CASRPGRSRETQYF
TRBJ1-1,15,.,TRBD1,TRBV11-2,TGTGCCAGCACCCCCCCGCAGGGGGCGAGTACTGAAGCTTTCTTT,CASTPPQGASTEAFF
TRBJ2-7,15,.,.,TRBV19,TGTGCCAGTAGTACCCTGACGGGAGACTCCTACGAGCAGTACTTC,CASSTLTGDSYEQYF
TRBJ1-4,16,.,TRBD1,TRBV5-8,TGTGCCAGCAGCGACGGGACAGGGCAAGAGCTTGAAAAACTGTTTTTT,CASSDGTGQELEKLFF
TRBJ1-5,12,.,TRBD1,TRBV29-1,TGCAGCGTCGGACAGGGAGGTCAGCCCCAGCATTTT,CSVGQGGQPQHF
TRBJ1-3,15,.,.,TRBV11-2,TGTGCCAGCAGGGATAGACGGAGCTCTGGAAACACCATATATTTT,CASRDRRSSGNTIYF
TRBJ1-2,16,.,TRBD1,TRBV7-2,TGTGCCAGCAGCTTAGCGCAGAGGGCAGGGGGCAATGGCTACACCTTC,CASSLAQRAGGNGYTF
TRBJ2-7,14,once,TRBD1,TRBV13,TGTGCCAGCAGCTCTCAGACAGGGGTGAACGAGCAGTACTTC,CASSSQTGVNEQYF
TRBJ2-4,16,.,.,TRBV19,TGTGCCAGTACCCAGAATGGACAACTAGCCAAAAACATTCAGTACTTC,CASTQNGQLAKNIQYF
TRBJ1-5,14,few,.,TRBV11-2,TGTGCCAGCAGCTTAGGGAGACTAGGTCAGCCCCAGCATTTT,CASSLGRLGQPQHF
TRBJ2-7,16,.,TRBD2,TRBV11-3,TGTGCCAGCAGCTTATCGGGGCGGGGGGCTACCTACGAGCAGTACTTC,CASSLSGRGATYEQYF
TRBJ2-5,14,.,.,TRBV29-1,TGCAGCGGGCTGCCGATGGCTTCACAAGAGACCCAGTACTTC,CSGLPMASQETQYF
TRBJ1-3,15,.,TRBD1,TRBV7-8,TGTGCCAGCAGACAACAGGGGAGCCCTGGAAACACCATATATTTT,CASRQQGSPGNTIYF
TRBJ2-7,13,once,.,TRBV11-2,TGTGCCAGCAGCTTAATCGAGGACTACGAGCAGTACTTC,CASSLIEDYEQYF
TRBJ2-3,16,.,TRBD1,TRBV7-9,TGTGCCAGCAGCCCCCCCGGGACAGGACGCACAGATACGCAGTATTTT,CASSPPGTGRTDTQYF
TRBJ2-2,14,.,TRBD1,TRBV6-5,TGTGCCAGCAGTTACTCGAGGGACAGGGGGGAGCTGTTTTTT,CASSYSRDRGELFF
TRBJ1-1,13,.,.,TRBV12-3/TRBV12-4,TGTGCCAGCAGTTGGGGCCGGAACACTGAAGCTTTCTTT,CASSWGRNTEAFF
TRBJ2-7,14,.,TRBD1,TRBV29-1,TGCAGCGTTGAATTGGGACAGGGTGCCTACGAGCAGTACTTC,CSVELGQGAYEQYF
TRBJ2-1,18,.,TRBD2,TRBV14,TGTGCCAGCAGCCGCCGGACTACTACTAGCGGGAGGAGAGATGAGCAGTTCTTC,CASSRRTTTSGRRDEQFF
TRBJ2-1,13,.,.,TRBV7-2,TGTGCCAGCAGCCAGGGTTGGCGCAATGAGCAGTTCTTC,CASSQGWRNEQFF
TRBJ2-7,14,.,TRBD1,TRBV28,TGTGCCAGCATCCCCGGGACAGCAGCCTACGAGCAGTACTTC,CASIPGTAAYEQYF
TRBJ1-1,12,.,.,TRBV7-8,TGTGCCAGCAGCGACTCAAGGGAGACAGCTTTCTTT,CASSDSRETAFF
TRBJ2-7,11,.,TRBD1,TRBV20-1,TGCAGTGCAATGACAGGGGTCGAGCAGTACTTC,CSAMTGVEQYF
TRBJ1-2,11,.,.,TRBV12-3/TRBV12-4,TGTGCCAGCAGCGGACTGAGGGGCTACACCTTC,CASSGLRGYTF
TRBJ2-5,13,.,.,TRBV28,TGTGCCAGCGGGGGGGGCAGGGGCGAGACCCAGTACTTC,CASGGGRGETQYF
TRBJ1-3,13,.,.,TRBV27,TGTGCCAGCAGACAAGGGACAGGAAACACCATATATTTT,CASRQGTGNTIYF
TRBJ1-1,15,.,TRBD1,TRBV6-5,TGTGCCAGCAGTTCATCGGCAGGGGGGAACACTGAAGCTTTCTTT,CASSSSAGGNTEAFF
TRBJ1-1,13,.,.,TRBV6-6,TGTGCCAGCTACAGGGTGGGTGGCACTGAAGCTTTCTTT,CASYRVGGTEAFF
TRBJ2-1,12,.,.,TRBV21-1,TGTGCCAGCAGCAACGGGGGCAATGAGCAGTTCTTC,CASSNGGNEQFF
TRBJ2-1,15,.,TRBD2,TRBV20-1,TGCAGTGCTAGTCTTGCGGGGGTCTCCGGGGGTGAGCAGTTCTTC,CSASLAGVSGGEQFF
TRBJ1-1,20,.,TRBD1,TRBV5-1,TGCGCCAGCAGCTTAACTAGCCTCGACAGGGGGCGAGATATGAACACTGAAGCTTTCTTT,CASSLTSLDRGRDMNTEAFF
TRBJ2-2,14,.,.,TRBV27,TGTGCCACCACGAAGGGCAGGGCCACCGGGGAGCTGTTTTTT,CATTKGRATGELFF
TRBJ1-1,15,.,TRBD1,TRBV11-2,TGTGCCAGCAGCTTAAGGACAGGAGAAAACACTGAAGCTTTCTTT,CASSLRTGENTEAFF
TRBJ1-2,17,.,.,TRBV12-5,TGTGCTAGTGGTTTGGAAATAGACAGGCGGGGGGCAGGTGGCTACACCTTC,CASGLEIDRRGAGGYTF
TRBJ1-1,16,once,.,TRBV11-2,TGTGCCAGCATTCAGACGGGGGACTGGGCGAACACTGAAGCTTTCTTT,CASIQTGDWANTEAFF
TRBJ2-2,19,.,TRBD1,TRBV24-1,TGTGCCACCAGTGATTCCCCAGGGACAGGGGGCACAGTCACCGGGGAGCTGTTTTTT,CATSDSPGTGGTVTGELFF
TRBJ1-4,15,.,.,TRBV2,TGTGCCAGCAGTGAAAGCGAGACAACTAATGAAAAACTGTTTTTT,CASSESETTNEKLFF
TRBJ1-1,15,few,TRBD1,TRBV19,TGTGCCAGTAGTATAGGGAAAGGGGGCTACACTGAAGCTTTCTTT,CASSIGKGGYTEAFF
TRBJ2-4,12,.,.,TRBV19,TGTGCCAGTAGTACAGATCCGGACATTCAGTACTTC,CASSTDPDIQYF
TRBJ2-5,13,.,TRBD2,TRBV6-1,TGTGCCAGCATCCCGGGGGGGCAAGAGACCCAGTACTTC,CASIPGGQETQYF
TRBJ2-3,14,.,TRBD2,TRBV6-5,TGTGCCAGCAGAGCGGGACTAGCGACAGATACGCAGTATTTT,CASRAGLATDTQYF